This T cell receptor beta chain was recovered during a study of vaccination and CD4 T cells after COVID-19 (dated by TCRdb to 2021 to 2024). Regarding the research as a whole: Every convalescent patient had a positive nasal swab PCR test for SARS-CoV-2, with mild disease in 8 to 10 patients and severe disease in one. The convalescent cohort included six males and four females, with two Hispanic individuals, seven Caucasians, two Asians and one multiracial person. Participants got two doses of the Pfizer-BioNTech BNT162b2 vaccine (n=8) or two doses of the Moderna mRNA-1273 vaccine (n=2). Post-COVID blood samples from convalescent patients were collected a median of around 100 days after diagnosis, with a range of roughly 30 to 161 days. The time from the second vaccine dose to post-vaccine blood sampling had a median of roughly 72 days and ranged from about 12 to 250 days. Overlapping spike peptide pools from SARS-CoV-2 and from the common cold coronaviruses HCoV-NL63, HCoV-OC43 and HCoV-229E were used as culture stimuli. Control cultures received a CEFX viral epitope pool as the positive control, an HIV-1 Nef peptide pool as the negative control, or no peptide. The spike-specific CD4+ TCR repertoire was compared before and after mRNA vaccination in 10 to 11 COVID-19 convalescent patients and a handful of infection-naive healthy vaccine recipients.

CDR1 and CDR2, looked up from the germline V gene, are MNHNS and SASEGT. From its cysteine to its phenylalanine, the CDR3 spans 13 amino acids. Only the CDR3 part of the read is kept: 39 bases, read in frame from the first base. V loses 7 bases of germline sequence and J loses 5 bases, and the interval between the two ends is 14 bases. With respect to this clonotype: Its antigen is still unknown. The input lacks base qualities; no much larger clone sits a single base away.

This specimen's treatment or condition label, interpreted: approximately 10-day PBMC culture with coronavirus spike peptide pools or control peptides (ViraFEST assay). The study used the ViraFEST assay, which expanded antigen-specific T cells with peptide pools and then identified expanded clonotypes by TCR sequencing. The convalescent patients' positive SARS-CoV-2 PCR tests were from March to December 2020, which was before the Alpha, Beta and Delta variants emerged in the United States. Over 1.5 million PBMCs per well were cultured in IMDM with roughly 5% human AB serum and approximately 10 IU/ml IL-2, plus 10 ug/ml peptide pools. Half of the culture medium was replaced with fresh IL-2-containing medium on days 3 and 7. After about nine days of culture, CD4+ T cells were isolated by negative selection with the EasySep CD4+ T cell isolation kit. PBMCs were separated from whole blood using Ficoll-Paque Plus gradient centrifugation and then either used fresh or cryopreserved at -140C. In general, triplicate wells were set up for every culture condition.

Library preparation employed PCR. At the Johns Hopkins FTIC core, DNA from the cultured CD4+ T cells underwent TCR sequencing with the Oncomine TCR Beta short-read assay. The QIAamp micro DNA kit was used to extract genomic DNA from the cultured CD4+ T cells. Oncomine TCR Beta libraries from cultured CD4+ T cells were pooled with unique dual indexes and sequenced on an Illumina iSeq 100. The paper's processing steps were these. Non-productive sequences were removed, and CDR3s that did not start with C, did not end with F or W, or were shorter than 7 amino acids were discarded. Antigen-specific clonotypes were identified with the MANAFEST web application by comparing peptide-stimulated wells with reference and other culture wells. For a clone to be called positive, the clone needed an FDR below 0.05, an odds ratio above 5, and a productive frequency above 0.1% in at least two of three replicate wells. Cross-reactive clonotypes were defined as significantly expanded in both SARS-CoV-2 spike wells and at least one common cold coronavirus spike condition. CDR3 homology was assessed with Levenshtein distances (stringdist) and unrooted phylogenetic trees (ape) in R version 3.6.1. Clones were called with MiXCR by TCRdb after fastp trimmed the public reads at Q25, and only in-frame beta chains were retained. Identical CDR3 proteins give one entry, which carries the most common genes and DNA. TCRdb's processing, not the authors' own work, is the source of the V and J calls. The sample contains 20,000 to 25,000 distinct CDR3 sequences, 45% to 60% of them found a single time. The ten largest clones represent nearly 6% of the sample.

Study-wide findings and limitations: The number of convalescent patients in the study was relatively small, and the study did not examine early timepoints following natural infection. Among the post-vaccine SARS-CoV-2-reactive clones in convalescent patients, a median roughly 85% showed up only after vaccination, which suggests vaccine-specific priming. Although the median number of SARS-CoV-2-reactive clonotypes went up from more than 20 after infection to some 37 after vaccination, the increase was not significant. In convalescent patients, nearly all vaccine-specific clones (304 of 307) were found to be mono-reactive for SARS-CoV-2 spike rather than cross-reactive with common cold coronaviruses.

This sequence uses TRBV6-1 and TRBJ1-2; a weak D assignment points to TRBD1 (5 bases agree). The receptor was derived from a human donor who had recovered from COVID-19. The sequenced sample consisted of CD4+ T cells from blood, cultured in vitro. The CDR3 region reads CASKFTGRYGYTF. In nucleotides, the sequence is TGTGCCAGCAAGTTTACAGGCCGTTATGGCTACACCTTC.